Listed here are 19 T cell receptor beta chains from one sample, sequenced in a study of T cells in Graves' hyperthyroidism and ophthalmopathy. Amplified regions were TCR beta CDR3 sequences from RNA transcripts. The TCR CDR3 first-round RT-PCR relied on the HTBI primer set. TCRdb analysed the multiplex PCR reads with MiXCR anew, one entry per CDR3 protein. The data contain 200,000 to 250,000 distinct CDR3 sequences, around 19% of them singletons. The sequencing sample was made of blood. These receptors were taken from a man in his forties or fifties with Graves' hyperthyroidism.

This clonotype was counted between two and nine times. The chain employs TRBV6-5 and TRBJ1-2; no clear D gene. V shed 0 bases and J shed 4 bases, with 9 bases lying between them. CDR1 MNHEY and CDR2 SVGAGI come from the germline V gene. The CDR3 totals 14 residues. The CDR3 DNA sequence: TGTGCCAGCAGTTACTCAGACCGGAGCTATGGCTACACCTTC. Translated: CASSYSDRSYGYTF.

In its sample, this clonotype was seen many times. The chain is built from TRBV6-2 or TRBV6-3 and TRBJ1-2; D gene uncertain. Trimming took off 2 bases at V and 5 bases at J, with 6 bases between the two ends. There are 12 residues in the CDR3. Germline values: CDR1 MNHEY, CDR2 SVGEGT. The CDR3 loop reads CASSYGNYGYTF. CDR3 bases: TGTGCCAGCAGTTACGGAAATTATGGCTACACCTTC.

In this sample, this clonotype turned up many times. The genes are TRBV9 and TRBJ2-1; TRBD1 agrees at 7 bases. Trimming removed 5 bases from V and 5 bases from J; junction bases left unmatched: 10. Germline CDR1 reads SGDLS; CDR2 reads YYNGEE. The CDR3 sequence is 15 residues long. The CDR3 bases are TGTGCCAGCAGTCCGACAGGGCCGTTGGACAATGAGCAGTTCTTC. It codes for CASSPTGPLDNEQFF.

The rearrangement links TRBV7-2 to TRBJ1-2, with 7 bases that match TRBD1. J was trimmed by 8 bases and V by 4 bases; bases with no gene match: 7. The CDR3 consists of 13 residues. Germline V CDR1 and CDR2: SGHTA, FQGNSA. CDR3 coding DNA: TGTGCCAGCAGCTCCGGGACAGCGGGAGGCTACACCTTC. Translation gives CASSSGTAGGYTF.

There are many counts of this clonotype. The CDR3: CASSLPQGTGRGYTF. The CDR3 bases are TGTGCCAGCAGCTTACCACAGGGGACGGGGAGAGGCTACACCTTC. The chain has TRBV7-9 and TRBJ1-2; 7 bases fit TRBD1. J was trimmed by 8 bases and V by 2 bases; bases with no gene match: 11. This CDR3 contains 15 residues. The germline CDR1 and CDR2 sequences are SEHNR and FQNEAQ (reference sequence). The variable domain in full, completed from reference TRBV7-9 and TRBJ1-2, reads DTGVSQNPRHKITKRGQNVTFRCDPISEHNRLYWYRQTLGQGPEFLTYFQNEAQLEKSRLLSDRFSAERPKGSFSTLEIQRTEQGDSAMYLCASSLPQGTGRGYTFGSGTRLTVV.

The chain links TRBV6-2 or TRBV6-3 to TRBJ2-1, with TRBD2 identical over 9 bases. The germline gives CDR1 MNHEY, CDR2 SVGEGT. The CDR3 is made up of 18 amino acids. Germline trimming cut 7 bases from V and 1 base from J; bases unmatched to any gene: 14. CDR3 bases: TGTGCCAGCACTGGGAGTCCAGCGGGGGGCGTGTCCTACAATGAGCAGTTCTTC. Translation gives CASTGSPAGGVSYNEQFF.

This clonotype was seen a handful of times. The CDR3 region is CASSRGDLTDTQYF. The CDR3 bases are TGCGCCAGCAGCCGGGGGGACTTAACAGATACGCAGTATTTT. V gene TRBV4-1 combines with J gene TRBJ2-3, with D possibly TRBD2 on 6 matching bases. Germline V lookup: CDR1 MGHRA, CDR2 YSYEKL. Trimming took 4 bases from V and 3 from J, leaving 11 bases between them. The CDR3 spans 14 residues.

In this sample, this clonotype turned up many times. This chain connects TRBV7-9 to TRBJ1-2; unclear D gene. V lost 1 base to trimming and J lost 4 bases, with 7 bases between them. This CDR3 spans 13 amino acids. CDR1 SEHNR and CDR2 FQNEAQ come from the germline V gene (reference sequence). The CDR3 coding sequence is TGTGCCAGCAGCTTAGATCTGGGCTATGGCTACACCTTC. This gives the protein CASSLDLGYGYTF.

This clonotype was counted between two and nine times. The chain recombines TRBV19 with TRBJ2-4, with no clear D. The V end was cut by 5 bases, the J end by 3 bases, with 11 bases between. CDR3 length: 14 residues. CDR1 is LNHDA and CDR2 is SQIVND in the germline V gene (reference sequence). The CDR3 DNA reads TGTGCCAGTAGTCCGACCACCCACAAAAACATTCAGTACTTC. This codes for CASSPTTHKNIQYF.

This clonotype turned up a few times. A much larger clone sits a single nucleotide away, making a read error possible. The chain couples TRBV20-1 to TRBJ1-5; maybe TRBD1 (6 bases). The length of the CDR3 is 16 residues. The germline V gene has CDR1 DFQATT and CDR2 SNEGSKA (reference sequence). CDR3 coding DNA: TGCAGTGCCAGTACAGGGTTAGGGTTGGGCAATCAGACCCAGCATTTT. Translating it yields CSASTGLGLGNQTQHF.

The sample holds many counts of this clonotype. The chain uses TRBV12-5 and TRBJ1-1; tentatively, D is TRBD1 (5 bases). V shed 2 bases and J shed 6 bases, with 10 bases lying between them. Germline V gene lookup returns CDR1 LGHNT and CDR2 FRNRAP. The CDR3 is made up of 13 amino acids. CDR3 coding DNA: TGTGCTAGTGGTTTGTTAGGACAACCTGAAGCTTTCTTT. Protein: CASGLLGQPEAFF. The full variable domain, in which reference TRBV12-5 and TRBJ1-1 provide the parts outside the CDR3, is DARVTQTPRHKVTEMGQEVTMRCQPILGHNTVFWYRQTMMQGLELLAYFRNRAPLDDSGMPKDRFSAEMPDATLATLKIQPSEPRDSAVYFCASGLLGQPEAFFGQGTRLTVV.

This clonotype was observed at least ten times. The V gene is TRBV28, the J gene TRBJ1-1, with TRBD1 as a possible D gene (6 bases). The CDR3 covers 14 residues. Trimming stripped 3 bases from V and 0 bases from J, with 8 bases between. Per the germline V gene, CDR1 is MDHEN and CDR2 is SYDVKM. This CDR3 reads CASSFSGVNTEAFF. CDR3 nucleotides: TGTGCCAGCAGTTTTTCAGGGGTGAACACTGAAGCTTTCTTT.

This clonotype was detected only a few times. J is TRBJ1-5 and V is TRBV6-5; no clear D. V dropped 0 bases and J dropped 9 bases, with 6 bases sitting between them. Germline V gene lookup returns CDR1 MNHEY and CDR2 SVGAGI. CDR3 size: 12 residues. CDR3 in amino acids: CASSYSSGPQHF. CDR3 bases: TGTGCCAGCAGTTACTCTAGCGGGCCCCAGCATTTT.

V is TRBV5-1 and J is TRBJ1-4, with D tentatively TRBD1 (5 bases). The germline V gene has CDR1 SGHRS and CDR2 YFSETQ. The CDR3 sequence is 13 residues long. Trimming took 2 bases from V and 5 from J, leaving 7 bases between them. The CDR3 coding sequence is TGCGCCAGCAGCTTATGGGGGAATGAAAAACTGTTTTTT. This encodes CASSLWGNEKLFF.

The sample holds many counts of this clonotype. The chain joins TRBV6-6 to TRBJ1-2, with D unresolved. Trimming took 0 bases from V and 7 from J, leaving 9 bases between them. Germline CDR1 MNHNY, CDR2 SVGAGI (reference sequence). The CDR3 totals 13 residues. The CDR3 loop reads CASSYSGFPGYTF. The CDR3 DNA is TGTGCCAGCAGTTACTCGGGGTTCCCTGGCTACACCTTC.

This clonotype was counted only a few times. The chain uses TRBV2 and TRBJ1-1; possibly TRBD1 for D (5 bases). Germline V gene data show CDR1 as SNHLY and CDR2 as FYNNEI. The CDR3 totals 14 residues. Trimming removed 6 bases from V and 5 bases from J, with 16 bases in between. The CDR3 nucleotides are TGTGCCAGCAGGGGGGTACAGCCTGGGACTGAAGCTTTCTTT. This encodes CASRGVQPGTEAFF.

This clonotype has at least ten counts. The chain uses TRBV28 and TRBJ2-1, with 7 bases lining up with TRBD2. Germline CDR1 and CDR2: MDHEN and SYDVKM. With V trimmed by 5 bases and J by 0 bases, 4 bases remained unmatched. This CDR3 has 15 amino acids. CDR3 residues: CASSDGGSSYNEQFF. Written as DNA, the CDR3 is TGTGCCAGCAGTGACGGGGGGAGCTCCTACAATGAGCAGTTCTTC.

This clonotype was seen repeatedly, ten times or more. This chain connects TRBV5-1 to TRBJ2-7, with 8 bases matching TRBD2. The CDR3 is made up of 15 amino acids. The J segment lost 2 bases and the V segment lost 1 base, leaving 5 bases of the junction unmatched. CDR1 and CDR2 from the germline V gene are SGHRS and YFSETQ. CDR3 DNA: TGCGCCAGCAGCTTGAGCGCGGGGGGTACCTACGAGCAGTACTTC. Translated, it gives CASSLSAGGTYEQYF.

The V and J genes are TRBV19 and TRBJ2-7; TRBD1 aligns across 9 bases. From germline, CDR1 is LNHDA and CDR2 SQIVND (reference sequence). The J segment lost 2 bases and the V segment lost 5 bases, leaving 7 bases of the junction unmatched. The CDR3 consists of 15 residues. CDR3 bases: TGTGCCAGTAGTTTCGGACAGGGGATAGCCTACGAGCAGTACTTC. Protein: CASSFGQGIAYEQYF.